This T cell receptor (beta chain) was retrieved from a study of T cells after yellow fever vaccination. Study-wide background: Preparation of the low-cell-number fractions used SMART-Seq v4 Ultra Low Input.

This clonotype occurred a few times. The antigen is undetermined. Study findings and constraints: Any FACS-sorted repertoire could hold abundant clonotypes that contaminate it from the bulk population. Clones from primary vaccination mostly reappeared after the booster (roughly 97% CD4, less than 90% CD8).

The study made its TCR cDNA through 5'RACE template switching. That step introduced a universal primer site along with UMIs. TCRdb ran MiXCR on the 5' RACE reads and lists one entry per CDR3 protein. Of 150,000 to 200,000 distinct CDR3 sequences listed, about 7% are singletons. V was clipped by 9 bases and J by 2 bases; unmatched bases: 8. The CDR3 runs 15 residues. Germline loops: CDR1 LNHDA, CDR2 SQIVND (reference sequence). The source was CD4+ T cells sorted from PBMCs, collected around 5 days after the first yellow fever vaccination. V gene TRBV19 combines with J gene TRBJ1-3; 9 bases are a match to TRBD1. The clonotype was recovered from a man between 18 and 29 years old who received the YFV17D yellow fever vaccine. CDR3 sequence: CARNRGRSPGNTIYF. The CDR3 coding sequence is TGTGCCAGAAACAGGGGGCGAAGTCCTGGAAACACCATATATTTT.